This TCR beta chain was retrieved from a study of regulatory T cells in long-lasting Graves disease. Time point of the sample: persistent/refractory GD, antithyroid drugs over 5 years with positive TRAb. PBMC RNA served as the TCR library source. Deletions cut 5 bases from V and 1 base from J, with 11 bases between. This CDR3 comprises 15 residues. This clonotype was counted between two and nine times. Arm-PCR of CDR3 regions and iRepertoire HTBI primers were the basis on which TCR beta libraries were built. Study processing details: Looking across samples, the authors found about 62 TRBV and approximately 14 TRBJ segments. TCRdb reanalysed the multiplex PCR reads using MiXCR and keeps one entry per CDR3 protein. The V and J calls shown here were made by TCRdb, not taken from the authors' results. The profile shows some 470,000 distinct CDR3 sequences, approximately 21% of them singletons.

The rearrangement links TRBV12-3 or TRBV12-4 to TRBJ2-2; TRBD1 or TRBD2 may be the D gene (6 bases each). This material consisted of peripheral blood mononuclear cells (PBMCs), taken when the disease was refractory, from a patient treated with antithyroid drugs. The receptor comes from a female donor with Graves disease. The CDR3 here is CASSMGGQNTGELFF. The DNA of the CDR3 is TGTGCCAGCAGTATGGGGGGACAGAACACCGGGGAGCTGTTTTTT.